This passage covers 24 T cell receptor beta chains from one sample sequenced in a study of blood T cell repertoires in COVID-19. Sequencing used immunoSEQ multiplex PCR; TCRdb keeps in-frame clones, though not all of them. The table has roughly 290,000 clones, approximately 90% seen once. Material: PBMCs or T cells enriched from blood (not recorded which). These receptors were collected from a woman aged 40 to 50 who had recovered from COVID-19.

The chain employs TRBV20-1 and TRBJ2-1; 11 positions match TRBD2. V lost 3 bases to trimming and J lost 6 bases; unmatched junction nucleotides: 7. CDR3 size: 15 residues. Germline V CDR1 and CDR2: DFQATT, SNEGSKA (reference sequence). CDR3 nucleotide sequence: TGCAGTGCTAGTAAAATAGCGGGAGGGTTCAATGAGCAGTTCTTC. Amino acids: CSASKIAGGFNEQFF.

The rearrangement joins TRBV7-2 to TRBJ2-1, with 7 positions matching TRBD2. This CDR3 region has 15 residues. Germline CDR1 SGHTA, CDR2 FQGNSA. With V trimmed by 2 bases and J by 2 bases, 3 bases remained unmatched. The CDR3 loop reads CASSLIGTTYNEQFF. CDR3 in DNA: TGTGCCAGCAGCTTAATTGGGACTACCTACAATGAGCAGTTCTTC.

In DNA form, the CDR3 reads TGTGCCAGCAGCTTCTCGACTAGCGGATCCTACGAGCAGTACTTC. This codes for CASSFSTSGSYEQYF. The chain combines TRBV5-4 with TRBJ2-7; 9 bases match TRBD2. This CDR3 comprises 15 residues. CDR1 is SGHNT, CDR2 YYREEE, per germline (reference sequence). With 2 bases clipped from V and 1 base from J, the junction kept 4 bases outside the gene matches. The variable domain in full, completed from reference TRBV5-4 and TRBJ2-7, reads ETGVTQSPTHLIKTRGQQVTLRCSSQSGHNTVSWYQQALGQGPQFIFQYYREEENGRGNFPPRFSGLQFPNYSSELNVNALELDDSALYLCASSFSTSGSYEQYFGPGTRLTVT.

Note on this clone: The junction departs from the called germline gene at one end, perhaps through a read error. The genes are TRBV6-5 and TRBJ2-5, with D possibly matching TRBD2 (6 bases). The germline gives CDR1 MNHEY, CDR2 SVGAGI. There are 13 residues in the CDR3. The CDR3 protein is CASSYSEVGGMDF. The CDR3 coding sequence is TGTGCCAGCAGTTACTCCGAGGTGGGCGGGATGGACTTC.

V and J are TRBV28 and TRBJ2-7; TRBD1 matches 7 bases. CDR1 is MDHEN, CDR2 SYDVKM, per germline. The CDR3 runs 14 residues. The J segment lost 2 bases and the V segment lost 6 bases, leaving 7 bases of the junction unmatched. The CDR3 nucleotides read TGTGCCAGCAGATCCGGGACAGCCCCCTACGAGCAGTACTTC. Translation: CASRSGTAPYEQYF.

The V gene is TRBV2, the J gene TRBJ1-6, with 11 nucleotides matching TRBD1. Germline assignment: CDR1 SNHLY and CDR2 FYNNEI. Losses at the gene ends were 0 bases for V and 7 bases for J; bases not matched to a gene: 2. The CDR3 contains 16 residues. CDR3 region: CASSEAGQGGNSPLHF. For the CDR3, the DNA is TGTGCCAGCAGTGAAGCGGGACAGGGGGGCAATTCACCCCTCCACTTT.

The chain recombines TRBV6-5 with TRBJ2-5, with 13 bases matching TRBD2. The V segment lost 4 bases and the J segment 3 bases; nucleotides outside the gene matches: 5. The CDR3 sequence is 16 residues long. Germline V lookup: CDR1 MNHEY, CDR2 SVGAGI. CDR3 loop: CASSSTGTSGKETQYF. The CDR3 nucleotides are TGTGCCAGCAGTTCAACAGGGACTAGCGGGAAAGAGACCCAGTACTTC.

DNA for the CDR3: TGTGCCAGCAGCCAAGGTAGCACTCCGAACACTGAAGCTTTCTTT. Protein sequence: CASSQGSTPNTEAFF. This sequence joins TRBV3-1 (or the pseudogene TRBV3-2) and TRBJ1-1; D not resolved. V dropped 1 base and J dropped 1 base, with 10 bases sitting between them. Germline V lookup: CDR1 LGHDT, CDR2 YNNKEL (reference sequence). CDR3 size: 15 residues.

This chain uses TRBV29-1 with TRBJ2-1, with 16 nucleotides matching TRBD2. The CDR3 extends over 14 amino acids. Trimming removed 5 bases from V and 8 bases from J; junction bases left unmatched: 3. Germline-derived CDR1 and CDR2 are SQVTM and ANQGSEA. This CDR3 reads CSVSGLAGGYEQFF. Here the CDR3 DNA reads TGCAGCGTTTCGGGACTAGCGGGAGGGTATGAGCAGTTCTTC.

The genes are TRBV24-1 and TRBJ2-7; D uncertain. CDR1 and CDR2 (germline): KGHDR, SFDVKD. V was trimmed by 9 bases and J by 3 bases, leaving 17 bases between them. This CDR3 has 14 residues. The CDR3 here is CATADTTGGYEQYF. The CDR3 DNA sequence: TGTGCCACCGCTGATACAACCGGCGGCTACGAGCAGTACTTC.

The genes are TRBV9 and TRBJ2-2; 8 bases are a match to TRBD2. Trimming cost V 3 bases and J 7 bases; bases outside gene matches: 11. The CDR3 spans 16 residues. Germline V gene lookup returns CDR1 SGDLS and CDR2 YYNGEE. The CDR3 here is CASSAGAGGEYGELFF. The CDR3 DNA reads TGTGCCAGCAGCGCAGGGGCGGGAGGAGAGTACGGGGAGCTGTTTTTT.

The chain is built from TRBV7-2 and TRBJ2-7, with D unresolved. CDR3 length: 14 amino acids. Germline V gives CDR1 SGHTA, CDR2 FQGNSA. Trimming removed 1 base from V and 4 bases from J, with 11 bases in between. In DNA, the CDR3 is TGTGCCAGCAGCTTAGGACACCCTCTGTACGAGCAGTACTTC. Translation gives CASSLGHPLYEQYF.

V is TRBV27 and J is TRBJ2-3; 7 nucleotides align to TRBD2. After removal of 7 bases from V and 6 bases from J, the junction contained 4 bases not matched to a gene. This CDR3 is built from 12 residues. Germline assignment: CDR1 MNHEY and CDR2 SMNVEV (reference sequence). The CDR3 nucleotides are TGTGCCAGCAAAGCGGGGACCGATACGCAGTATTTT. The encoded protein is CASKAGTDTQYF.

The chain is built from TRBV30 and TRBJ2-1; D might be TRBD1 (7 bases). This CDR3 comprises 14 residues. The V and J ends lost 1 base and 8 bases respectively, with 15 bases between them. Germline lookup yields CDR1 GTSNPN and CDR2 SVGIG (reference sequence). In nucleotides, the CDR3 is TGTGCCTGGAGTGGACTAGGGGGCCTCGATGAGCAGTTCTTC. Translating it yields CAWSGLGGLDEQFF.

A word on this clone: Compared with germline, one end of the junction differs, possibly owing to a read error. The chain links TRBV6-1 to TRBJ1-5, with D possibly matching TRBD1 (6 bases). This CDR3 region has 16 residues. Germline CDR1 is MNHNS and CDR2 is SASEGT. This chain's CDR3 is CASSEGQFFGNQPQHF. Here the CDR3 DNA reads TGTGCCAGCAGCGAAGGACAGTTTTTCGGCAATCAGCCCCAGCATTTT.

The rearrangement joins TRBV6-2 or TRBV6-3 to TRBJ1-5; TRBD1 matches 8 bases. V shed 5 bases and J 4 bases; nucleotides not matched to a gene: 10. Germline V gene data show CDR1 as MNHEY and CDR2 as SVGEGT. The CDR3 loop spans 16 amino acids. CDR3: CASSTSTGAGNQPQHF. The CDR3 DNA follows: TGTGCCAGCAGTACCTCGACAGGGGCAGGGAATCAGCCCCAGCATTTT.

The chain couples TRBV6-4 to TRBJ2-3; 7 positions match TRBD2. The V and J ends lost 0 bases and 0 bases, in that order; junction bases with no gene match: 3. CDR3 length: 16 amino acids. Germline lookup yields CDR1 MRHNA and CDR2 SNTAGT. The CDR3 region is CASSDSLGGSTDTQYF. As DNA, the CDR3 is TGTGCCAGCAGTGACTCGTTGGGGGGGAGCACAGATACGCAGTATTTT.

This clone was recorded once. The chain has TRBV18 and TRBJ2-5; D gene uncertain. Per the germline V gene, CDR1 is KGHSH and CDR2 is LQKENI. V gave up 0 bases and J gave up 1 base, with 9 bases separating them. The CDR3 loop spans 15 amino acids. The CDR3 coding sequence is TGTGCCAGCTCACCACCTCTCGACACCCAAGAGACCCAGTACTTC. It is translated as CASSPPLDTQETQYF. Variable domain in full (rest from reference TRBV18 and TRBJ2-5): NAGVMQNPRHLVRRRGQEARLRCSPMKGHSHVYWYRQLPEEGLKFMVYLQKENIIDESGMPKERFSAEFPKEGPSILRIQQVVRGDSAAYFCASSPPLDTQETQYFGPGTRLLVL.

The genes are TRBV19 and TRBJ1-2; 10 nucleotides align to TRBD1. CDR1 and CDR2 (germline): LNHDA, SQIVND (reference sequence). The CDR3 runs 15 residues. V was clipped by 7 bases and J by 3 bases; unmatched bases: 8. The CDR3: CASTPPGQGYYGYTF. The CDR3 coding sequence is TGTGCCAGTACGCCTCCGGGACAGGGGTACTATGGCTACACCTTC. Full variable domain (outside the CDR3, taken from reference TRBV19 and TRBJ1-2): DGGITQSPKYLFRKEGQNVTLSCEQNLNHDAMYWYRQDPGQGLRLIYYSQIVNDFQKGDIAEGYSVSREKKESFPLTVTSAQKNPTAFYLCASTPPGQGYYGYTFGSGTRLTVV.

J is TRBJ2-2 and V is TRBV24-1; D not resolved. V lost 1 base to trimming and J lost 1 base, with 12 bases between them. Per the germline V gene, CDR1 is KGHDR and CDR2 is SFDVKD. This CDR3 spans 17 amino acids. CDR3 sequence: CATSDFSRPENTGELFF. The CDR3 nucleotides read TGTGCCACCAGTGATTTCTCTAGGCCCGAGAACACCGGGGAGCTGTTTTTT.

The chain has TRBV3-1 (or the pseudogene TRBV3-2) and TRBJ2-1; D unclear. Germline CDR1 LGHDT, CDR2 YNNKEL (reference sequence). The length of the CDR3 is 15 residues. V was shortened by 6 bases and J by 0 bases, with 12 bases between the two germline ends. CDR3 in DNA: TGTGCCAGCAGGTTTCCCTTGAGCTCCTACAATGAGCAGTTCTTC. Amino acids: CASRFPLSSYNEQFF.

The chain uses TRBV6-6 and TRBJ2-3; 8 bases line up with TRBD1. Per the germline V gene, CDR1 is MNHNY and CDR2 is SVGAGI (reference sequence). The V segment lost 8 bases and the J segment 4 bases; nucleotides outside the gene matches: 5. The CDR3 is 13 residues long. CDR3 amino acids: CASWRQGPDTQYF. CDR3 DNA: TGTGCCAGCTGGAGACAGGGGCCAGATACGCAGTATTTT.

The rearrangement uses TRBV18 and TRBJ2-2; D unclear. The CDR3 length is 16 residues. Germline-derived CDR1 and CDR2 are KGHSH and LQKENI. The germline V and J ends were trimmed by 4 bases and 4 bases, with 16 bases remaining between them. This CDR3 reads CASSLTPNPITGELFF. The CDR3, as DNA: TGTGCCAGCTCACTAACACCGAATCCGATCACCGGGGAGCTGTTTTTT. Full variable domain (missing parts from reference TRBV18 and TRBJ2-2): NAGVMQNPRHLVRRRGQEARLRCSPMKGHSHVYWYRQLPEEGLKFMVYLQKENIIDESGMPKERFSAEFPKEGPSILRIQQVVRGDSAAYFCASSLTPNPITGELFFGEGSRLTVL.

This clone occurred once. V usage is TRBV3-1 (or the pseudogene TRBV3-2) and J usage is TRBJ2-2; the D is unclear. CDR1 is LGHDT and CDR2 is YNNKEL in the germline V gene (reference sequence). Deletions cut 1 base from V and 13 bases from J, with 10 bases between. The CDR3 runs 12 residues. The DNA for the CDR3 is TGTGCCAGCAGCCAAGGCAACGGTGGGCTGTTTTTT. Its protein is CASSQGNGGLFF.